Below, 11 T cell receptor beta chains from the same sample are listed, as sequenced in a study of cytomegalovirus exposure and HLA in healthy donors. Researchers ran the PCR with 60 Vbeta and 13 Jbeta primers. Method: immunoSEQ multiplex PCR; TCRdb's copy keeps in-frame clones and lacks some. The table lists 200,000 to 250,000 clones, approximately 90% of them singletons. Sequencing was performed on PBMCs. The receptors shown here come from a woman between 18 and 30 years old in good health and CMV-seronegative.

The chain links TRBV7-9 to TRBJ2-5; 10 bases align to TRBD2. J was trimmed by 2 bases and V by 5 bases; bases with no gene match: 8. The CDR3 sequence is 16 residues long. The germline gives CDR1 SEHNR, CDR2 FQNEAQ (reference sequence). CDR3 residues: CASSQRLAGGQETQYF. CDR3 bases: TGTGCCAGCAGCCAAAGATTAGCGGGAGGACAAGAGACCCAGTACTTC.

The rearrangement joins TRBV5-4 to TRBJ2-1, with 7 positions matching TRBD2. Germline V CDR1 and CDR2: SGHNT, YYREEE (reference sequence). V trimming: 0 bases; J trimming: 9 bases; junction bases outside the gene matches: 12. CDR3 length: 16 residues. The CDR3 sequence is CASSLGTSDTVVEQFF. CDR3 bases: TGTGCCAGCAGCTTGGGTACTAGCGATACGGTAGTTGAGCAGTTCTTC.

This chain links TRBV10-3 with TRBJ1-2; 7 bases are shared with TRBD1. Germline CDR1 ENHRY, CDR2 SYGVKD. This CDR3 is built from 13 residues. V shed 6 bases, J shed 6 bases, and the junction held 7 bases outside the gene matches. This CDR3 reads CAIRSGQKDGYTF. CDR3 bases: TGTGCCATCAGGTCGGGACAGAAAGATGGCTACACCTTC.

The chain links TRBV19 to TRBJ1-1, with D perhaps matching TRBD1 (5 bases). Germline assignment: CDR1 LNHDA and CDR2 SQIVND (reference sequence). The V end lost 5 bases, the J end lost 5 bases, and 12 bases lay between the germline ends. CDR3 length: 13 residues. The CDR3 nucleotides are TGTGCCAGTAGTTTAGGGGCGCGTACTGAAGCTTTCTTT. Residues: CASSLGARTEAFF.

The rearrangement uses TRBV19 and TRBJ2-3; D perhaps matches TRBD1 (6 bases). V was pared by 6 bases and J by 1 base, with 14 bases between. CDR3 length: 15 residues. Per germline, CDR1 LNHDA and CDR2 SQIVND (reference sequence). For the CDR3, the DNA is TGTGCCAGTAGCCCGGGGACAACTGGCACAGATACGCAGTATTTT. Translated: CASSPGTTGTDTQYF.

The genes are TRBV6-1 and TRBJ1-5, with 8 bases lining up with TRBD1. The CDR3 loop spans 17 amino acids. V shed 4 bases, J shed 0 bases, and the junction held 8 bases outside the gene matches. Germline assignment: CDR1 MNHNS and CDR2 SASEGT. CDR3 loop: CASSVDRGGYSNQPQHF. CDR3 sequence (DNA): TGTGCCAGCAGTGTTGACAGGGGAGGTTATAGCAATCAGCCCCAGCATTTT.

This clone turned up a few times. The chain carries TRBV2 and TRBJ2-1, with 14 bases lining up with TRBD2. J gave up 4 bases and V 4 bases, and 9 bases lay outside the gene matches. CDR3 length: 18 residues. Germline V gene lookup returns CDR1 SNHLY and CDR2 FYNNEI. DNA for the CDR3: TGTGCCAGCAGTGGAGGGACTAGCGGGAGTCCGGGGTACAATGAGCAGTTCTTC. This translates into CASSGGTSGSPGYNEQFF.

The rearrangement joins TRBV4-1 to TRBJ2-2, with D possibly TRBD2 on 5 matching bases. The germline gives CDR1 MGHRA, CDR2 YSYEKL. The V end lost 2 bases, the J end lost 6 bases, and 10 bases lay between the germline ends. The CDR3 runs 14 residues. This CDR3 is CASSQMWGAGELFF. The DNA for the CDR3 is TGCGCCAGCAGCCAAATGTGGGGAGCCGGGGAGCTGTTTTTT.

The V and J genes are TRBV5-1 and TRBJ2-1; D is perhaps TRBD1 (5 bases). This CDR3 has 17 residues. The V end lost 0 bases, the J end lost 6 bases, and 19 bases lay between the germline ends. In germline, CDR1 is SGHRS, CDR2 YFSETQ. The CDR3 nucleotides are TGCGCCAGCAGCTTGGTTGGTGGCAGGGCCCTTCTCAATGAGCAGTTCTTC. Its translation: CASSLVGGRALLNEQFF.

V is TRBV4-1 and J is TRBJ2-7, with 9 bases fitting TRBD1. There are 16 residues in the CDR3. The V segment lost 1 base and the J segment 3 bases; nucleotides outside the gene matches: 7. Germline V gene data show CDR1 as MGHRA and CDR2 as YSYEKL. Here the CDR3 reads CASSQVAGTGFYEQYF. The DNA of the CDR3 is TGCGCCAGCAGCCAAGTAGCCGGGACAGGGTTCTACGAGCAGTACTTC.

The chain couples TRBV6-5 to TRBJ1-2, with D uncertain. The ends were cut back, 4 bases at V and 8 bases at J, with 23 bases in the middle. This CDR3 is 16 amino acids long. The germline V gene encodes CDR1 MNHEY and CDR2 SVGAGI. For the CDR3, the DNA is TGTGCCAGCAGTTCTCTATCCACGGGAGGGTGGAACGGCTACACCTTC. Translating gives CASSSLSTGGWNGYTF.